This TCR beta chain was recorded in a study of blood T cell repertoires in COVID-19 (dated by TCRdb to 2018 to 2020). Broadly, across the study: The collaborator samples originated in the United States, Italy and Spain and spanned the acute and convalescent phases of COVID-19. A freely available public database, intended as a resource for researchers studying the immune response to SARS-CoV-2, is where the repertoires were released. Where available, HLA class I and class II types were taken from metadata supplied by the sample provider and were not determined by assay-based typing. The dataset comprised deeply sampled blood TCRbeta repertoires from subjects exposed to, actively infected with, or recovered from COVID-19. The samples were drawn from two sources: the first 160 participants of the ongoing ImmuneRACE study, and 1,000 to 1,500 subjects contributed by 6 global collaborators. The prospective study material was composed of cDNA or gDNA derived from T cells, B-cell-depleted T cells, or PBMCs. A de-identified subject ID, COVID-19 status, age in years and sex were almost always included in the sample metadata.

Overall study outcomes, separate from this receptor: The amount of clinical and demographic metadata varied by source and participant and was provided uncurated.

TCRbeta CDR3 regions were amplified from genomic DNA using the immunoSEQ Assay, a bias-controlled multiplex PCR. Regarding the original processing steps: The number of nucleated cells in each sample was estimated from the amplification of reference gene primers within the assay. Sequence reads were collapsed and filtered to measure the absolute abundance of every unique TCRbeta CDR3 rearrangement. For each sample, productive Simpson clonality was calculated as the square root of Simpson's diversity index over productive rearrangements. Drawn from immuneACCESS, this table holds only the in-frame rearrangements with V and J called that TCRdb kept. Clones are partly lost; checked studies trace under half to an unresolved V gene and leave the rest unexplained. The V and J calls and clone size are taken from that table; D and trimming were inferred from the DNA. Across this sample there are more than 95,000 clones, with 81% seen only once. About 18% of the sample lies in the top ten.

Concerning this clone itself: Its antigen specificity is not known. No much larger clone is present one base from it, and per-base qualities are unavailable.

The CDR3 runs 15 amino acids, cysteine and phenylalanine included. CDR3 DNA only is kept here, 45 bases in frame from base 1. Trimming takes 7 bases from V and 4 bases from J, and the germline ends sit 17 bases apart. Reading the germline V gene gives CDR1 LGHNA and CDR2 YNFKEQ. In Seattle, one collaborating source enrolled patients while the infection was active and tracked those patients longitudinally over the course of disease. The collaborating institutions used their own protocols to collect whole blood in K2EDTA tubes. For TCRbeta analysis, collaborator samples were shipped as frozen whole blood, as isolated PBMCs, or as DNA extracted from either sample type.

The clonotype was recovered from a man aged 25-40 years with COVID-19, enrolled during active disease. The sequencing input was peripheral blood. Recombination joined TRBV4-2 with TRBJ2-1; TRBD1 is perhaps the D gene, given 6 matching bases. The encoded CDR3 is CASTLGQGSYNEQFF. The DNA sequence is TGTGCCAGCACCCTCGGGCAGGGGTCGTACAATGAGCAGTTCTTC.